This T cell receptor beta chain was sequenced during a study of STAT5B mutations in CD4+ large granular lymphocyte leukemia. Turning to the study itself: The CDR3 'QG' motif was associated with a particular HLA allele among healthy donors. Study findings and constraints: The CD4+ versus CD8+ T-LGLL clonality difference may reflect limited sample size. TRBV06-family usage was enriched in top patient clones (8/27) versus controls (2/35). Patient CD4-sorted repertoires looked more clonal than healthy CD4+ repertoires, even without putative leukemic clones.

Produced via immunoSEQ multiplex PCR; TCRdb's table is partial and in-frame only. This sample has tens of thousands of clones, with more than 80% found just once. On this clone itself: What it recognizes is unknown.

V lost 3 bases, J lost 2 bases, and 15 bases lay in between. CDR1 and CDR2 from the germline V gene are SGDLS and YYNGEE. This CDR3 region has 15 residues. This sequence originates from a human donor in good health. The sequenced material came from CD4+ T cells from blood buffy coats. V gene TRBV9 combines with J gene TRBJ2-7; D unclear. The CDR3 spells CASSGNIDPTYEQYF. The CDR3 DNA reads as TGTGCCAGCAGCGGCAACATCGACCCGACCTACGAGCAGTACTTC.